Following are 2 T cell receptor beta chains from one sample sequenced in a study of post-analysis software for immune sequencing data. Study-level findings and limits: Patients showed TRBV5-6, TRBV5-1 and TRBV20-1 among five TRBV segments more frequent than in controls.

No antigen is known for these receptors. Every TCR beta cDNA library bore unique molecular identifiers. Using its own MiXCR run on the PCR reads, TCRdb lists one record per CDR3 protein. The sample includes roughly 800,000 distinct CDR3 sequences, approximately 53% of them seen just once. The sample taken for sequencing was blood. The receptors were sampled from a girl between 5 and 17 years old with multiple sclerosis.

This sequence joins TRBV20-1 and TRBJ1-1; 7 bases line up with TRBD1. CDR1 DFQATT and CDR2 SNEGSKA come from the germline V gene (reference sequence). Trimming cost V 3 bases and J 7 bases; bases outside gene matches: 14. This CDR3 region has 15 residues. CDR3: CSASHADRDSSEAFF. DNA for the CDR3: TGCAGTGCTAGTCACGCCGACAGGGATTCGAGTGAAGCTTTCTTT.

The chain employs TRBV14 and TRBJ2-1, with 7 nucleotides matching TRBD1. The J call may not be correct, given that the DNA end is closer to TRBJ2-7. The CDR3 runs 14 residues. The V gene's germline CDR1 is SGHDN and CDR2 FVKESK. CDR3 in amino acids: CASSPRQGLYEQYF. CDR3 DNA: TGTGCCAGCAGCCCTAGACAGGGTCTCTACGAGCAGTACTTC.